This T cell receptor (beta chain) was captured in a study of cytomegalovirus exposure and HLA in healthy donors. Germline V lookup: CDR1 MNHNY, CDR2 SVGAGI (reference sequence). The CDR3 extends over 13 amino acids. Primers: 60 Vbeta forward and 13 Jbeta reverse. Here immunoSEQ multiplex PCR was the method, and the copy in TCRdb shows in-frame clones only, minus some. The sample lists fewer than 200,000 clones, 55% to 75% occurring once. The chain has TRBV6-6 and TRBJ2-5; 7 bases match TRBD1. The tail of the sequence fits TRBJ2-7 better, so the J call may be wrong. The sample taken for sequencing was PBMCs. This clonotype originated in a human donor in good health. The CDR3: CASREQGLSEQYF. For the CDR3, the DNA is TGTGCCAGCAGGGAACAGGGGTTGAGCGAGCAGTACTTC.